The T cell receptor beta chain under discussion was sequenced for a study of graft-versus-host responses after intestinal transplantation. Deletions cut 0 bases from V and 7 bases from J, with 16 bases between. The CDR3 totals 15 residues. Germline V gives CDR1 LNHNV, CDR2 YYDKDF (reference sequence). Produced via immunoSEQ multiplex PCR; TCRdb's table is partial and in-frame only. Altogether under 20,000 clones are present, approximately 87% being singletons, with the ten largest covering over 6.5%. This receptor was obtained from a human patient who received an intestinal transplant, so some T cells may come from the graft donor. The sample here was bone marrow, taken nearly 130 days after intestinal transplantation. The rearrangement uses TRBV15 and TRBJ2-7; weak D call: TRBD1 (6 bases). CDR3 loop: CATSRDGPIQGEQYF. The CDR3 DNA follows: TGTGCCACCAGCAGAGATGGCCCTATCCAGGGGGAGCAGTACTTC. Filled out from reference TRBV15 and TRBJ2-7, the complete variable domain reads DAMVIQNPRYQVTQFGKPVTLSCSQTLNHNVMYWYQQKSSQAPKLLFHYYDKDFNNEADTPDNFQSRRPNTSFCFLDIRSPGLGDTAMYLCATSRDGPIQGEQYFGPGTRLTVT.